The 21 T cell receptor beta chains below were found in one sample sequenced in a study of regulatory T cells in long-lasting Graves disease. Time point meaning: newly diagnosed GD, antithyroid drugs for less than 3 months. Isolated PBMC RNA provided the starting material for the TCR library. Building of the TCR beta libraries involved iRepertoire HTBI primers and Arm-PCR of CDR3 regions. TCRdb reprocessed the multiplex PCR reads via MiXCR and lists one record per CDR3 protein. The profile shows 600,000 to 650,000 distinct CDR3 sequences, around 17% of them singletons. The same data also went into a second study, on T cells in Graves' hyperthyroidism and ophthalmopathy.

Here the sequenced sample was peripheral blood mononuclear cells (PBMCs), taken at new diagnosis, from a patient treated with antithyroid drugs. The receptors derive from a woman aged 25 to 39 with Graves disease.

This clonotype was observed many times. The chain carries TRBV12-3 or TRBV12-4 and TRBJ2-7, with 8 bases identical to TRBD1. J lost 2 bases, V lost 2 bases, and 5 bases had no gene match. CDR3 length: 15 residues. The chain's CDR3 is CASSLSAGGAYEQYF. The CDR3, as DNA: TGTGCCAGCAGTTTATCGGCAGGGGGCGCCTACGAGCAGTACTTC.

With regard to this clonotype: A much larger clone sits a single nucleotide away, making a read error possible. The V call is TRBV28, the J call TRBJ2-1; maybe TRBD1 (6 bases). CDR1 is MDHEN and CDR2 is SYDVKM in the germline V gene. The CDR3 loop spans 13 amino acids. CDR3 sequence: CATSGHSYNEQSF. DNA of the CDR3: TGTGCCACCTCGGGACATAGTTACAATGAGCAGTCCTTC.

This clonotype appeared once. This may be a read error: a much more frequent sequence differs by one nucleotide. The chain recombines TRBV27 with TRBJ2-3; tentative D call: TRBD2 (5 bases). V lost 3 bases to trimming and J lost 7 bases, with 17 bases between them. CDR1 MNHEY and CDR2 SMNVEV come from the germline V gene (reference sequence). This CDR3 is 15 amino acids long. CDR3 amino acids: CASSFEGRTKNTQYF. The CDR3 region has the DNA TGTGCCAGCAGTTTTGAGGGCAGGACGAAAAATACGCAGTATTTT.

The gene calls are TRBV19 and TRBJ2-7, with D perhaps matching TRBD1 (6 bases). Trimming stripped 5 bases from V and 1 base from J, with 15 bases between. Germline V CDR1 and CDR2: LNHDA, SQIVND (reference sequence). This CDR3 is built from 15 residues. CDR3 residues: CASSWGQDESYEQYF. The CDR3, as DNA: TGTGCCAGTAGTTGGGGGCAGGATGAGTCCTACGAGCAGTACTTC. Variable domain in full (rest from reference TRBV19 and TRBJ2-7): DGGITQSPKYLFRKEGQNVTLSCEQNLNHDAMYWYRQDPGQGLRLIYYSQIVNDFQKGDIAEGYSVSREKKESFPLTVTSAQKNPTAFYLCASSWGQDESYEQYFGPGTRLTVT.

This clonotype was seen repeatedly, ten times or more. The rearrangement links TRBV28 to TRBJ1-2; tentatively, D is TRBD1 (5 bases). CDR3 length equals 15 residues. Trimming took off 2 bases at V and 1 base at J, with 11 bases between the two ends. Germline V gives CDR1 MDHEN, CDR2 SYDVKM. CDR3 nucleotide sequence: TGTGCCAGCAGTTTACCAAGGGGAAGTAACTATGGCTACACCTTC. Protein: CASSLPRGSNYGYTF.

This chain connects TRBV12-3 or TRBV12-4 to TRBJ1-1; D unclear. The CDR3 spans 14 residues. Trimming took off 2 bases at V and 4 bases at J, with 11 bases between the two ends. The CDR3, as DNA: TGTGCCAGCAGTTTAAATTACGGACCCACTGAAGCTTTCTTT. Translating gives CASSLNYGPTEAFF.

This clonotype showed up many times. This rearrangement joins TRBV7-2 to TRBJ2-7; TRBD1 matches 7 bases. The CDR3 totals 15 residues. The V gene end was trimmed by 5 bases and the J gene end by 0 bases; junction bases not matched to a gene: 7. Looked up from germline, CDR1 is SGHTA and CDR2 is FQGNSA. As DNA, the CDR3 is TGTGCCAGCAGCAACCACAGGGGCGTCTCCTACGAGCAGTACTTC. It yields the protein CASSNHRGVSYEQYF.

This clonotype was recorded at least ten times. The chain employs TRBV6-1 and TRBJ1-1, with 7 nucleotides matching TRBD1. Trimming took 7 bases from V and 0 from J; bases not matched to a gene: 2. There are 13 residues in the CDR3. Germline CDR1 is MNHNS and CDR2 is SASEGT. DNA of the CDR3: TGTGCCAGCAAGGGACAGTTGAACACTGAAGCTTTCTTT. The encoded protein is CASKGQLNTEAFF.

The sample holds a few counts of this clonotype. The rearrangement uses TRBV7-9 and TRBJ1-4; D is ambiguous. CDR3 length: 15 residues. Germline-derived CDR1 and CDR2 are SEHNR and FQNEAQ (reference sequence). Trimming shortened V by 4 bases and J by 7 bases, and 16 bases separated the two germline ends. For the CDR3, the DNA is TGTGCCAGCAGCTCGGATCTCTCAAGGTCTGAAAAACTGTTTTTT. This encodes CASSSDLSRSEKLFF. Variable domain in full (rest from reference TRBV7-9 and TRBJ1-4): DTGVSQNPRHKITKRGQNVTFRCDPISEHNRLYWYRQTLGQGPEFLTYFQNEAQLEKSRLLSDRFSAERPKGSFSTLEIQRTEQGDSAMYLCASSSDLSRSEKLFFGSGTQLSVL.

This clonotype appeared many times. The chain couples TRBV6-1 to TRBJ2-7; D possibly matches TRBD1 or TRBD2 (5 bases each). The germline V gene encodes CDR1 MNHNS and CDR2 SASEGT. The V end lost 6 bases, the J end lost 3 bases, and 12 bases lay between the germline ends. The CDR3 runs 13 residues. CDR3 residues: CASSRDRLYEQYF. The CDR3 region has the DNA TGTGCCAGCAGCCGGGACCGTCTCTACGAGCAGTACTTC.

The chain uses TRBV28 and TRBJ2-3; no reliable D call. The CDR3 runs to 14 residues. Germline CDR1 MDHEN, CDR2 SYDVKM. The V end was cut by 3 bases, the J end by 1 base, with 8 bases between. The CDR3 coding sequence is TGTGCCAGCAGTTTGGCTTTGGGCACAGATACGCAGTATTTT. It specifies CASSLALGTDTQYF.

This clonotype was counted ten times or more. This sequence joins TRBV28 and TRBJ2-3; D unresolved. Trimming removed 6 bases from V and 0 bases from J, with 7 bases in between. CDR1 and CDR2 from the germline V gene are MDHEN and SYDVKM. The length of the CDR3 is 13 residues. CDR3 sequence: CASSPWSTDTQYF. The CDR3 region has the DNA TGTGCCAGCAGCCCTTGGAGCACAGATACGCAGTATTTT.

V usage is TRBV6-2 or TRBV6-3 and J usage is TRBJ1-1; D call uncertain. Deletions cut 3 bases from V and 0 bases from J, with 8 bases between. Germline CDR1 reads MNHEY; CDR2 reads SVGEGT. The CDR3 is 14 residues long. The CDR3 DNA reads TGTGCCAGCAGTTATCGGCCGATGAACACTGAAGCTTTCTTT. This translates into CASSYRPMNTEAFF.

The genes are TRBV7-2 and TRBJ2-7; unclear D gene. Trimming removed 0 bases from V and 0 bases from J, with 9 bases in between. CDR3 length equals 15 residues. Germline V gene lookup returns CDR1 SGHTA and CDR2 FQGNSA. Here the CDR3 reads CASSLAVGNSYEQYF. In DNA, the CDR3 is TGTGCCAGCAGCTTAGCGGTGGGAAACTCCTACGAGCAGTACTTC.

This clonotype occurred many times. This chain uses TRBV20-1 with TRBJ2-5; the D gene could be TRBD1 or TRBD2 (6 bases each). Germline values: CDR1 DFQATT, CDR2 SNEGSKA (reference sequence). The CDR3 has 12 amino acids. Trimming shortened V by 3 bases and J by 4 bases, and 9 bases separated the two germline ends. The CDR3: CSASEGGETQYF. CDR3 coding DNA: TGCAGTGCTAGTGAGGGGGGAGAGACCCAGTACTTC.

This clonotype was detected only a few times. The V call is TRBV14, the J call TRBJ1-4; 8 nucleotides match TRBD1. Per the germline V gene, CDR1 is SGHDN and CDR2 is FVKESK. The CDR3 consists of 16 residues. V was pared by 4 bases and J by 3 bases, with 7 bases of the junction left unmatched. This CDR3 reads CASSLKQGGPNEKLFF. DNA for the CDR3: TGTGCCAGCAGCCTTAAACAGGGGGGACCTAATGAAAAACTGTTTTTT.

About this clonotype itself: A read error is possible here, since a much larger clone lies one base away. This rearrangement joins TRBV10-3 to TRBJ1-5, with TRBD1 as a possible D gene (5 bases). CDR1 is ENHRY, CDR2 SYGVKD, per germline. The CDR3 length is 13 residues. V was shortened by 7 bases and J by 7 bases, with 14 bases between the two germline ends. The CDR3, as DNA: TGTGCCATCATCCCGGGGCAGGGACAGCCCCAGCATTTT. The encoded protein is CAIIPGQGQPQHF.

This clonotype has only a few counts. A much larger clone differs from this one at a single base, so this may be a read error. This chain links TRBV7-2 with TRBJ2-2; possibly TRBD2 for D (5 bases). Between the trimmed V and J ends, which lost 5 bases and 0 bases, there was a span of 13 bases. In germline, CDR1 is SGHTA, CDR2 FQGNSA. The CDR3 sequence is 16 residues long. Here the CDR3 reads CASSQRRVANTGELFF. The CDR3 bases are TGTGCCAGCAGCCAACGGCGGGTCGCGAACACCGGGGAGCTGTTTTTT.

There are a few counts of this clonotype. The genes are TRBV19 and TRBJ2-2, with 8 bases that match TRBD1. Germline CDR1 and CDR2: LNHDA and SQIVND (reference sequence). Germline trimming cut 7 bases from V and 6 bases from J; bases unmatched to any gene: 10. This CDR3 region has 15 residues. CDR3 in DNA: TGTGCCAGTACCCCCCGGCAGGGGGCATCCGGGGAGCTGTTTTTT. Its translation: CASTPRQGASGELFF.

This clonotype turned up a few times. The J gene is TRBJ1-2, the V gene TRBV28, with D possibly being TRBD1 (5 bases). The CDR3 covers 15 residues. Trimming cost V 5 bases and J 6 bases, with 19 bases left between them. Germline V gene lookup returns CDR1 MDHEN and CDR2 SYDVKM. In nucleotides, the CDR3 is TGTGCCAGCAGTGACCCGGGACTCCCTCCGGATGGCTACACCTTC. Protein sequence: CASSDPGLPPDGYTF.

This clonotype was observed at least ten times. The rearrangement links TRBV2 to TRBJ1-5; 8 bases map to TRBD1. The ends lost 4 bases at V and 3 bases at J; junction bases unmatched: 8. CDR1 and CDR2 (germline): SNHLY, FYNNEI. This CDR3 region has 16 residues. The CDR3 DNA sequence: TGTGCCAGCAGTGCATGGACAGGGACTATCAATCAGCCCCAGCATTTT. This sequence encodes CASSAWTGTINQPQHF.